This T cell receptor (beta chain) is from a study of CD8+ T cells in alopecia areata. As for the study in general: The study gave tofacitinib for 6 to 18 months, then 6 months off drug. Whole-study results and caveats: Sharing of TCR sequences between patients (possibly for HLA-related reasons) was less clear than in mice. Given one nonresponder, whether baseline CD8+ expansion relates to response remains uncertain.

Treatment defined: oral pan-JAK inhibitor, 5-10 mg twice daily. Note on this clone: No antigen is known for it.

cDNA prepared by RNA extraction and subsequent reverse transcription served as the template for sequencing. Some clones are missing from TCRdb's copy, which holds only in-frame ones; the method was immunoSEQ multiplex PCR. The sample holds fewer than 350,000 clones; 58% are singletons and the top ten take about 1.8%. Germline CDR1 SNHLY, CDR2 FYNNEI. CDR3 length: 15 residues. After removal of 1 base from V and 1 base from J, the junction contained 1 base not matched to a gene. The receptor was isolated from a human donor with alopecia areata. The chain couples TRBV2 to TRBJ2-5; TRBD2 agrees at 9 bases. The material was CD4+ T cells sorted from blood, obtained at week 24, from a patient treated with tofacitinib. The CDR3 loop reads CASSEGGLAQETQYF. CDR3 in DNA: TGTGCCAGCAGTGAAGGGGGACTAGCCCAAGAGACCCAGTACTTC.